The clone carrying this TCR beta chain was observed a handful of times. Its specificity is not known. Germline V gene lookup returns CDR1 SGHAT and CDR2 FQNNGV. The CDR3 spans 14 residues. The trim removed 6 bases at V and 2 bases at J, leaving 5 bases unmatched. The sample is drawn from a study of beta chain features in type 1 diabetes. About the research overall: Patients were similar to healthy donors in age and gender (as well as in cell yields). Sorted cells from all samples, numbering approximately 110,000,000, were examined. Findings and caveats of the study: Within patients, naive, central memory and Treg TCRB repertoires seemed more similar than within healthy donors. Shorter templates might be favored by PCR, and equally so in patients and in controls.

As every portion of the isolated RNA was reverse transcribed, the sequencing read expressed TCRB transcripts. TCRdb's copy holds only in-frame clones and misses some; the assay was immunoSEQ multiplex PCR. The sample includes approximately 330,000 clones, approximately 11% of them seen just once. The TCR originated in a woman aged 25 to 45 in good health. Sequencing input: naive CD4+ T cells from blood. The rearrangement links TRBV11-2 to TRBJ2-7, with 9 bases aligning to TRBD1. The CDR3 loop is CASRRTGATYEQYF. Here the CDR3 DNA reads TGTGCCAGCAGACGGACAGGGGCAACCTACGAGCAGTACTTC.